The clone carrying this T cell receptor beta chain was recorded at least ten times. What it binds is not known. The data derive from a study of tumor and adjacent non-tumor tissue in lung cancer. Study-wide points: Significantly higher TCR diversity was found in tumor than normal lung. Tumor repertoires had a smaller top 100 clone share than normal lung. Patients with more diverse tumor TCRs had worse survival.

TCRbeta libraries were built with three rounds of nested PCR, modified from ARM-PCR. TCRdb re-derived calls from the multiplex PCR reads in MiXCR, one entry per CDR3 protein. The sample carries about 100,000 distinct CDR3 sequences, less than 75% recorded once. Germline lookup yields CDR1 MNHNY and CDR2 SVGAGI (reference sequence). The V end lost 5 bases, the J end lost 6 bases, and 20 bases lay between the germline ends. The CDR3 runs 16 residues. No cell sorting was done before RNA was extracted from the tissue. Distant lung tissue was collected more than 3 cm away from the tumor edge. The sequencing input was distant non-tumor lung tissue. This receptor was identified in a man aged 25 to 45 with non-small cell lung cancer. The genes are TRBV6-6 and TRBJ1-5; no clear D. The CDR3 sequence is CASSPYPAGGRQPQHF. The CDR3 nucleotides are TGTGCCAGCAGTCCCTACCCGGCGGGCGGACGTCAGCCCCAGCATTTT.